A single sample is the source of the 32 T cell receptor beta chains below, sequenced in a study of blood T cell repertoires in COVID-19 (dated by TCRdb to 2020 to 2022). Library method: the immunoSEQ multiplex PCR assay. Sourced from immuneACCESS, this table was stored by TCRdb with only in-frame sequences that have V and J called. A share of the clones is absent; for the studies checked, an unresolved V gene accounts for under half, and the remainder has no known explanation. In this sample the table shows approximately 250,000 clones, 80% to 90% of which occur a single time. The ten largest clonotypes hold around 13% of the sample. Sequencing was carried out using peripheral blood. These receptors all come from a woman aged 70-85 years with COVID-19, enrolled during active disease.

V gene TRBV4-3 combines with J gene TRBJ2-2, with TRBD1 matching over 9 bases. The CDR3 is 17 amino acids. Per the germline V gene, CDR1 is LGHNA and CDR2 is YSLEER. The V gene end was trimmed by 1 base and the J gene end by 5 bases; junction bases not matched to a gene: 8. CDR3 nucleotide sequence: TGCGCCAGCAGCCAAGTCGGGGGACAGGGCGTGACCGGGGAGCTGTTTTTT. Encoded protein: CASSQVGGQGVTGELFF.

V usage is TRBV2 and J usage is TRBJ1-6; no firm D call. Between the trimmed V and J ends, which lost 3 bases and 13 bases, there was a span of 10 bases. This CDR3 region has 12 residues. The germline gives CDR1 SNHLY, CDR2 FYNNEI. CDR3 region: CASSEPPGPLHF. The CDR3 DNA sequence: TGTGCCAGCAGTGAGCCCCCGGGTCCCCTCCACTTT.

This chain joins TRBV10-3 and TRBJ2-3; TRBD2 aligns across 13 bases. This CDR3 has 17 amino acids. The ends lost 7 bases at V and 0 bases at J; junction bases unmatched: 7. The germline V gene has CDR1 ENHRY and CDR2 SYGVKD. Written as DNA, the CDR3 is TGTGCCATCACCCCGGGACTAGCGGGGCCTAGCACAGATACGCAGTATTTT. Its protein product is CAITPGLAGPSTDTQYF.

The V call is TRBV5-1, the J call TRBJ1-2, with 9 nucleotides matching TRBD1. Germline V gives CDR1 SGHRS, CDR2 YFSETQ. The CDR3 spans 14 residues. The J segment lost 8 bases and the V segment lost 0 bases, leaving 5 bases of the junction unmatched. The CDR3 region is CASSLEGQGGGYTF. For the CDR3, the DNA is TGCGCCAGCAGCTTGGAGGGACAGGGCGGCGGCTACACCTTC.

Only one count was recorded for this clone. The chain combines TRBV5-1 with TRBJ2-2; tentatively, D is TRBD2 (6 bases). CDR3 length equals 14 residues. The germline V and J ends were trimmed by 5 bases and 4 bases, with 12 bases remaining between them. Germline lookup yields CDR1 SGHRS and CDR2 YFSETQ. In DNA, the CDR3 is TGCGCCAGCAGTTGGGACTCCTCCACCGGGGAGCTGTTTTTT. This encodes CASSWDSSTGELFF.

The V call is TRBV19, the J call TRBJ2-1, with a weak D call TRBD2 (6 bases). The CDR3 covers 13 residues. CDR1 LNHDA and CDR2 SQIVND come from the germline V gene (reference sequence). The germline V and J ends were trimmed by 3 bases and 10 bases, with 13 bases remaining between them. CDR3 nucleotides: TGTGCCAGTAGTATTGGGGGGATCGAGGAGCAGTTCTTC. Its translation: CASSIGGIEEQFF.

The chain recombines TRBV7-9 with TRBJ1-1; D not resolved. This CDR3 has 14 amino acids. The germline CDR1 and CDR2 sequences are SEHNR and FQNEAQ (reference sequence). Trimming cost V 1 base and J 4 bases, with 10 bases left between them. The CDR3 reads CASSLEEGSTEAFF. As DNA, the CDR3 is TGTGCCAGCAGCTTAGAGGAAGGGAGCACTGAAGCTTTCTTT.

The chain links TRBV6-2 or TRBV6-3 to TRBJ2-1, with 9 positions matching TRBD1. CDR1 is MNHEY and CDR2 is SVGEGT in the germline V gene. The V gene end was trimmed by 5 bases and the J gene end by 8 bases; junction bases not matched to a gene: 13. The CDR3 consists of 16 residues. CDR3 sequence: CASSLHLDRGKDEQFF. In DNA, the CDR3 is TGTGCCAGCAGTCTCCACCTGGACAGGGGTAAGGATGAGCAGTTCTTC.

This sequence joins TRBV5-4 and TRBJ1-1, with a weak D call TRBD1 (6 bases). V lost 3 bases and J lost 10, with 13 bases in between. Per germline, CDR1 SGHNT and CDR2 YYREEE (reference sequence). The length of the CDR3 is 12 residues. CDR3 in amino acids: CASSSSRGLAFF. The CDR3 nucleotides are TGTGCCAGCAGCTCCTCCAGGGGTTTAGCTTTCTTT. Combining the CDR3 with reference TRBV5-4 and TRBJ1-1 gives the whole variable domain ETGVTQSPTHLIKTRGQQVTLRCSSQSGHNTVSWYQQALGQGPQFIFQYYREEENGRGNFPPRFSGLQFPNYSSELNVNALELDDSALYLCASSSSRGLAFFGQGTRLTVV.

The gene calls are TRBV10-3 and TRBJ2-7; D possibly corresponds to TRBD2 (5 bases). CDR1 ENHRY and CDR2 SYGVKD come from the germline V gene. Trimming took 10 bases from V and 7 from J, leaving 11 bases between them. CDR3 length: 10 residues. CDR3 in DNA: TGTGCCACCAGCTCGGGAGAGCAGTACTTC. This codes for CATSSGEQYF.

This chain uses TRBV5-1 with TRBJ1-4; D gene ambiguous. This CDR3 has 14 amino acids. Germline-derived CDR1 and CDR2 are SGHRS and YFSETQ. The ends were cut back, 3 bases at V and 10 bases at J, with 16 bases in the middle. The CDR3 DNA is TGCGCCAGCAGCTCGGAGGGCGCAGGAGGAAAACTGTTTTTT. Translation gives CASSSEGAGGKLFF.

The count of this clone is one. V is TRBV12-5 and J is TRBJ1-2; the D gene is possibly TRBD1 (5 bases). CDR3 size: 15 residues. Deletions cut 2 bases from V and 4 bases from J, with 14 bases between. The germline CDR1 and CDR2 sequences are LGHNT and FRNRAP. In DNA, the CDR3 is TGTGCTAGTGGTTTGTTAGGGGCCCTCGGCTATGGCTACACCTTC. This translates into CASGLLGALGYGYTF.

V and J are TRBV6-5 and TRBJ1-3, with unresolved D. The CDR3 extends over 14 amino acids. Germline CDR1 MNHEY, CDR2 SVGAGI. Trimming stripped 5 bases from V and 4 bases from J, with 12 bases between. As DNA, the CDR3 is TGTGCCAGCAGTCGAACCCTACCGGGAAACACCATATATTTT. It translates to CASSRTLPGNTIYF.

The chain recombines TRBV25-1 with TRBJ1-2; D is possibly TRBD1 (6 bases). The germline gives CDR1 MGHDK, CDR2 SYGVNS. V shed 3 bases and J shed 4 bases, with 12 bases lying between them. The CDR3 length is 14 residues. The DNA for the CDR3 is TGTGCCAGCAGTGACCTGGGGGCCGTCTATGGCTACACCTTC. Its protein is CASSDLGAVYGYTF.

This clone was seen a single time. The chain carries TRBV3-1 (or the pseudogene TRBV3-2) and TRBJ2-3, with TRBD1 as a possible D gene (6 bases). CDR1 and CDR2 from the germline V gene are LGHDT and YNNKEL (reference sequence). The V and J ends lost 1 base and 6 bases respectively, with 11 bases between them. The CDR3 consists of 14 residues. The CDR3: CASSQVGAGDTQYF. The DNA of the CDR3 is TGTGCCAGCAGCCAAGTGGGGGCCGGGGATACGCAGTATTTT.

The table lists this clone with a few counts. The V gene is TRBV6-2 or TRBV6-3, the J gene TRBJ1-2; D gene unclear. V lost 4 bases, J lost 5 bases, and 5 bases lay in between. Germline values: CDR1 MNHEY, CDR2 SVGEGT. The CDR3 is 11 residues long. CDR3 in amino acids: CASSSLYGYTF. CDR3 nucleotides: TGTGCCAGCAGTTCCCTTTATGGCTACACCTTC.

The chain has TRBV21-1 and TRBJ1-1; TRBD1, the table's D call, lacks a check against the DNA. TRBV21-1 is marked as a pseudogene. This CDR3 comprises 11 residues. The CDR3 reads CASSRYSEAFF. For the CDR3, the DNA is TGTGCCAGCAGCAGATACAGCGAAGCTTTCTTT.

The chain employs TRBV7-2 and TRBJ2-1; D ambiguous. The V and J ends lost 5 bases and 4 bases respectively, with 3 bases between them. Per germline, CDR1 SGHTA and CDR2 FQGNSA. This CDR3 comprises 11 residues. The DNA for the CDR3 is TGTGCCAGCAGCGAGTACAATGAGCAGTTCTTC. Translation gives CASSEYNEQFF.

This chain links TRBV27 with TRBJ2-7; D perhaps matches TRBD1 (5 bases). Trimming shortened V by 5 bases and J by 7 bases, and 12 bases separated the two germline ends. This CDR3 contains 12 residues. Germline assignment: CDR1 MNHEY and CDR2 SMNVEV (reference sequence). CDR3 region: CASSPLSGEQYF. For the CDR3, the DNA is TGTGCCAGCAGTCCGCTCTCAGGGGAGCAGTACTTC.

This clone came up a few times. The gene calls are TRBV10-2 and TRBJ1-1; D ambiguous. The germline CDR1 and CDR2 sequences are WSHSY and SAAADI. This CDR3 region has 16 residues. The V and J ends lost 3 bases and 3 bases respectively, with 17 bases between them. The CDR3 DNA reads as TGCGCCAGCAGTGAAGGGCCATTCGGGAAGGACACTGAAGCTTTCTTT. Amino acid sequence: CASSEGPFGKDTEAFF.

The chain uses TRBV5-5 and TRBJ2-7, with D possibly TRBD2 on 6 matching bases. Trimming cost V 4 bases and J 4 bases, with 18 bases left between them. Germline CDR1 reads SGHKS; CDR2 reads YYEKEE (reference sequence). The CDR3 runs 15 residues. The CDR3 DNA reads TGTGCCAGCAGCCCCCGATCGGGGGTTACGTACGAGCAGTACTTC. Translating gives CASSPRSGVTYEQYF.

The chain is built from TRBV14 and TRBJ2-7, with 12 bases that match TRBD2. The CDR3 is 15 residues long. Germline V gene lookup returns CDR1 SGHDN and CDR2 FVKESK. The junction had 7 bases not matched to a gene; V was cut back by 3 bases and J by 7 bases. CDR3 loop: CASSQGLAGLLEQYF. The CDR3 DNA is TGTGCCAGCAGCCAGGGACTAGCGGGCCTGCTGGAGCAGTACTTC.

This CDR3 is CASSLKTGSNQPQHF. CDR3 bases: TGTGCCAGCAGCTTAAAGACAGGGAGCAATCAGCCCCAGCATTTT. The chain joins TRBV7-2 to TRBJ1-5, with 7 positions matching TRBD1. J gave up 1 base and V 2 bases, and 2 bases lay outside the gene matches. This CDR3 has 15 residues. Germline V lookup: CDR1 SGHTA, CDR2 FQGNSA.

The chain couples TRBV30 to TRBJ2-5; no firm D call. Germline V lookup: CDR1 GTSNPN, CDR2 SVGIG (reference sequence). The CDR3 covers 12 residues. Trimming left V 1 base short and J 5 bases short, with 8 bases between. CDR3 residues: CAWSATGETQYF. CDR3 nucleotides: TGTGCCTGGAGTGCGACTGGGGAGACCCAGTACTTC. Based on the CDR3 plus reference TRBV30 and TRBJ2-5, the full variable domain is SQTIHQWPATLVQPVGSPLSLECTVEGTSNPNLYWYRQAAGRGLQLLFYSVGIGQISSEVPQNLSASRPQDRQFILSSKKLLLSDSGFYLCAWSATGETQYFGPGTRLLVL.

The rearrangement joins TRBV18 to TRBJ2-5, with D unresolved. The CDR3 consists of 13 residues. V was shortened by 4 bases and J by 2 bases, with 8 bases between the two germline ends. Germline V gene lookup returns CDR1 KGHSH and CDR2 LQKENI. This CDR3 reads CASSLQVQETQYF. The CDR3 region has the DNA TGTGCCAGCTCACTCCAGGTTCAAGAGACCCAGTACTTC.

This chain links TRBV6-5 with TRBJ2-5; D remains ambiguous. The V gene's germline CDR1 is MNHEY and CDR2 SVGAGI. CDR3 length: 16 residues. V was cut by 2 bases and J by 2 bases, with 15 bases left in between. The CDR3 spells CASSYPLLYTQETQYF. The CDR3 bases are TGTGCCAGCAGTTACCCGCTGTTATACACACAAGAGACCCAGTACTTC.

The table lists this clone with a count of one. This chain connects TRBV7-2 to TRBJ2-1; D is perhaps TRBD1 (5 bases). The CDR3 is 15 amino acids. Trimming shortened V by 5 bases and J by 4 bases, and 15 bases separated the two germline ends. Germline values: CDR1 SGHTA, CDR2 FQGNSA. In DNA, the CDR3 is TGTGCCAGCAGCCTAAACCCTCAGGGATACAATGAGCAGTTCTTC. This codes for CASSLNPQGYNEQFF.

The V gene is TRBV19, the J gene TRBJ1-1; D perhaps matches TRBD1 (5 bases). V dropped 2 bases and J dropped 1 base, with 8 bases sitting between them. The germline V gene has CDR1 LNHDA and CDR2 SQIVND (reference sequence). This CDR3 has 14 residues. DNA of the CDR3: TGTGCCAGTAGTATACTGGGGGGGAACACTGAAGCTTTCTTT. Amino acid sequence: CASSILGGNTEAFF. The full variable domain, with the rest looked up from reference TRBV19 and TRBJ1-1, is DGGITQSPKYLFRKEGQNVTLSCEQNLNHDAMYWYRQDPGQGLRLIYYSQIVNDFQKGDIAEGYSVSREKKESFPLTVTSAQKNPTAFYLCASSILGGNTEAFFGQGTRLTVV.

The gene calls are TRBV6-2 or TRBV6-3 and TRBJ2-1; D may be TRBD1 (6 bases). Germline-derived CDR1 and CDR2 are MNHEY and SVGEGT. Trimming pared 4 bases from V and 7 bases from J, leaving 14 bases between. This CDR3 contains 14 residues. CDR3 DNA sequence: TGTGCCAGCAGTTTGACGAGTCAGGGGAATGAGCAGTTCTTC. This encodes CASSLTSQGNEQFF.

The rearrangement links TRBV12-5 to TRBJ2-2; D gene ambiguous. The germline CDR1 and CDR2 sequences are LGHNT and FRNRAP. CDR3 size: 14 residues. V shed 1 base and J shed 5 bases, with 8 bases lying between them. The CDR3 loop is CASGLAGPTGELFF. CDR3 coding DNA: TGTGCTAGTGGTTTGGCGGGTCCGACCGGGGAGCTGTTTTTT.

The genes are TRBV4-1 and TRBJ2-7, with D tentatively TRBD2 (7 bases). Trimming pared 4 bases from V and 6 bases from J, leaving 22 bases between. The CDR3 has 16 amino acids. Per germline, CDR1 MGHRA and CDR2 YSYEKL. The CDR3, as DNA: TGCGCCAGCAGCCCCCCCGGGCAGGAGGGAGGGGGCGAGCAGTACTTC. Its protein is CASSPPGQEGGGEQYF.

The chain carries TRBV5-6 and TRBJ2-2, with a possible D match to TRBD1 (7 bases). Per germline, CDR1 SGHDT and CDR2 YYEEEE. The length of the CDR3 is 15 residues. V gave up 6 bases and J gave up 5 bases, with 17 bases separating them. The DNA for the CDR3 is TGTGCCAGCAACATGGACAGGAGGGAAACCGGGGAGCTGTTTTTT. Translating gives CASNMDRRETGELFF.